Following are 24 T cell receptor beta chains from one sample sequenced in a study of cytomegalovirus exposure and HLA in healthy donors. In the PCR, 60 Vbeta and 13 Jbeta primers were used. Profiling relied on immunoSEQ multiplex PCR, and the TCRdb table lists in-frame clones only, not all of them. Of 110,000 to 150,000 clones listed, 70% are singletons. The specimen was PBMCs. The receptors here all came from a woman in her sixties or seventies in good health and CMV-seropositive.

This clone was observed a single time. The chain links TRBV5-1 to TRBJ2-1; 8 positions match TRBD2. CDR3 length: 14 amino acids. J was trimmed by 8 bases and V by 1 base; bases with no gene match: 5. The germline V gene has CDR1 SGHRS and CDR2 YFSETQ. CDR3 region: CASSLREGPDEQFF. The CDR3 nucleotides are TGCGCCAGCAGCTTGCGGGAGGGCCCGGATGAGCAGTTCTTC.

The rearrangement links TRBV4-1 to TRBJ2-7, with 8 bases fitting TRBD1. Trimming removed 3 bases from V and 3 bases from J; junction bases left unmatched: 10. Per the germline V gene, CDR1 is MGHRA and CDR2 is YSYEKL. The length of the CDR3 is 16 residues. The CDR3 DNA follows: TGCGCCAGCAGCCAGGCTTCAGGGGGCGTCGACTACGAGCAGTACTTC. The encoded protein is CASSQASGGVDYEQYF.

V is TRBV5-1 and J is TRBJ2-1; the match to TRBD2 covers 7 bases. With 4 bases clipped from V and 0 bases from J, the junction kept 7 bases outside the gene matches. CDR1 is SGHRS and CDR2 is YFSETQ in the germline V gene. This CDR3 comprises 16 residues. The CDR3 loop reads CASSRSGSSSYNEQFF. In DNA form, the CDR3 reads TGCGCCAGCAGCCGTAGCGGGTCGAGCTCCTACAATGAGCAGTTCTTC.

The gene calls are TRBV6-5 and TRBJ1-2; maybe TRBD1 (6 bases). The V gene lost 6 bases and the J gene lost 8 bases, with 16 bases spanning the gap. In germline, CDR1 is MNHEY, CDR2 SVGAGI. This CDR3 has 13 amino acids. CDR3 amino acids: CASRTGTSVGYTF. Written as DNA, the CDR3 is TGTGCCAGCAGAACCGGGACATCCGTCGGCTACACCTTC.

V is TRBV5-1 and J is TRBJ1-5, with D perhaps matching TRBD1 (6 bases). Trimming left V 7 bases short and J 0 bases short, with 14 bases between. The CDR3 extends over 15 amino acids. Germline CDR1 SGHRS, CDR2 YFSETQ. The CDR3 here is CASGWTEYSNQPQHF. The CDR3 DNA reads TGCGCCAGCGGATGGACAGAGTATAGCAATCAGCCCCAGCATTTT.

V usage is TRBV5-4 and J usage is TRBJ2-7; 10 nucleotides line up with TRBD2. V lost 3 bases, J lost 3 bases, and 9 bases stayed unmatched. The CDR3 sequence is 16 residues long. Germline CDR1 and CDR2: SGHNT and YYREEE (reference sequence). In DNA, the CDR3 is TGTGCCAGCAGCTCCCCCCAGCGGGAGGGCCGCTACGAGCAGTACTTC. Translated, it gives CASSSPQREGRYEQYF.

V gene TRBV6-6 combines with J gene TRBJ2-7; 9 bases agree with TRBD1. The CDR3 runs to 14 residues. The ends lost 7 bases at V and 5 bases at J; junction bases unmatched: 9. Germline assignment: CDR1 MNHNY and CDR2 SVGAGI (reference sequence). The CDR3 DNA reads TGTGCCAGCACCCTGACAGGGGGGTTTCACGAGCAGTACTTC. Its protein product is CASTLTGGFHEQYF.

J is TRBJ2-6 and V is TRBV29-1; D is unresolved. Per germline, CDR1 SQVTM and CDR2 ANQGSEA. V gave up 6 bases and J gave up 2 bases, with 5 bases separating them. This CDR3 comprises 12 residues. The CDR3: CSVVAGANVLTF. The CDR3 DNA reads TGCAGCGTGGTAGCTGGGGCCAACGTCCTGACTTTC. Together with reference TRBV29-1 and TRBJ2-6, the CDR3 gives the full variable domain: SAVISQKPSRDICQRGTSLTIQCQVDSQVTMMFWYRQQPGQSLTLIATANQGSEATYESGFVIDKFPISRPNLTFSTLTVSNMSPEDSSIYLCSVVAGANVLTFGAGSRLTVL.

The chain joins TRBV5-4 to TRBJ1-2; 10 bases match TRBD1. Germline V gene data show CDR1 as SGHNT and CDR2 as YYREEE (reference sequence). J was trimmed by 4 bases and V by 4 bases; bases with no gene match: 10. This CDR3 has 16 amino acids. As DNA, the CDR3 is TGTGCCAGCAGCCTTGGCGGTGGACAGGGGGGCTATGGCTACACCTTC. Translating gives CASSLGGGQGGYGYTF.

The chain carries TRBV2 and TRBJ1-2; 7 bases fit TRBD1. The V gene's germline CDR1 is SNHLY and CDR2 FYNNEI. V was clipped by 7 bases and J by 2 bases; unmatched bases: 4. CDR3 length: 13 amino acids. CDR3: CASTATGNYGYTF. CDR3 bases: TGTGCCAGCACCGCGACAGGGAACTATGGCTACACCTTC.

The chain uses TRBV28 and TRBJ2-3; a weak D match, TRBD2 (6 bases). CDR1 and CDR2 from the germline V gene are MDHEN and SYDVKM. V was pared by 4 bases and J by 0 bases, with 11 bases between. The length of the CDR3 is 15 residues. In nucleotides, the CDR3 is TGTGCCAGCAGTTATAGCGGTTCTAGCACAGATACGCAGTATTTT. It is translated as CASSYSGSSTDTQYF.

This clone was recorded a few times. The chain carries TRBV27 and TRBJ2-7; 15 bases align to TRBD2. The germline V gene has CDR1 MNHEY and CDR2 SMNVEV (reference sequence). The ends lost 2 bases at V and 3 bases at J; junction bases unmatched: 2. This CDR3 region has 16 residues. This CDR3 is CASSLGTSGRNYEQYF. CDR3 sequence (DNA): TGTGCCAGCAGTTTAGGGACTAGCGGGAGGAACTACGAGCAGTACTTC.

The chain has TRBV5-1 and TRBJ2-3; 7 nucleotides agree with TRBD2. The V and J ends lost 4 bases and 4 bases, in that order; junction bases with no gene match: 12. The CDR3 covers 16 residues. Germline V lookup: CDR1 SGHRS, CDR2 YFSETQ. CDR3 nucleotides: TGCGCCAGCAGCATTGGGGCCTCCCGGGGGGCAGATACGCAGTATTTT. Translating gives CASSIGASRGADTQYF.

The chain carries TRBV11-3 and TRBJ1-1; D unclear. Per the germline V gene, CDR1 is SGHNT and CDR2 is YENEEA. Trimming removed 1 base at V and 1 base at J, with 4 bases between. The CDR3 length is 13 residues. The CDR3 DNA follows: TGTGCCAGCAGCTTAGCAGGGAACACTGAAGCTTTCTTT. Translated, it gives CASSLAGNTEAFF.

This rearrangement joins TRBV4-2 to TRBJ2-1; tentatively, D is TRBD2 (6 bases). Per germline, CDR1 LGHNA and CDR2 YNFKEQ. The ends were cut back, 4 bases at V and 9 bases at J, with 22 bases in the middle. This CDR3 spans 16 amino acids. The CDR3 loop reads CASSPNSGKDGREQFF. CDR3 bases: TGTGCCAGCAGCCCAAATAGCGGAAAAGATGGGCGTGAGCAGTTCTTC.

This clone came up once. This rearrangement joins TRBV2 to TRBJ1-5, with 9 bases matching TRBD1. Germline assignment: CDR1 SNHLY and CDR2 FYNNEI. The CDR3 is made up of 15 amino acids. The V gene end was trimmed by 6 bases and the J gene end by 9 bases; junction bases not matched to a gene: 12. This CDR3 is CASRSDRGLTGPQHF. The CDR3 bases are TGTGCCAGCAGGTCGGACAGGGGATTGACGGGGCCCCAGCATTTT.

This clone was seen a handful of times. The CDR3: CASSTRDGGIASDEQYF. The CDR3 DNA reads as TGCGCCAGCAGCACGCGGGACGGCGGGATAGCGAGCGACGAGCAGTACTTC. The chain couples TRBV4-1 to TRBJ2-7; maybe TRBD2 (6 bases). From germline, CDR1 is MGHRA and CDR2 YSYEKL. Trimming stripped 5 bases from V and 5 bases from J, with 25 bases between. The CDR3 covers 17 residues.

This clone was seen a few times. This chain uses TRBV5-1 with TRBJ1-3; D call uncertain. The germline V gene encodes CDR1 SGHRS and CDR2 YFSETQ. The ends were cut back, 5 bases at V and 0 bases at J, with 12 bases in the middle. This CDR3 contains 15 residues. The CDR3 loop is CASRVQPSSGNTIYF. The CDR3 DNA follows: TGCGCCAGCAGGGTACAGCCGAGCTCTGGAAACACCATATATTTT.

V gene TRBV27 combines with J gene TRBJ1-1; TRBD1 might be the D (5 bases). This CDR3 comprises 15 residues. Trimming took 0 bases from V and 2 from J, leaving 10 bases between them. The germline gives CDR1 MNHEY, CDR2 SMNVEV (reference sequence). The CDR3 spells CASSLSPGSNTEAFF. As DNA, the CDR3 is TGTGCCAGCAGTTTATCCCCAGGGTCAAACACTGAAGCTTTCTTT.

For the CDR3, the DNA is TGTGCCAGCAAAAGGGACAGGGTAGGATCTGGAAACACCATATATTTT. This codes for CASKRDRVGSGNTIYF. The rearrangement joins TRBV2 to TRBJ1-3, with 9 positions matching TRBD1. Germline CDR1 and CDR2: SNHLY and FYNNEI. V gave up 7 bases and J gave up 1 base; unmatched junction bases: 8. The CDR3 has 16 residues.

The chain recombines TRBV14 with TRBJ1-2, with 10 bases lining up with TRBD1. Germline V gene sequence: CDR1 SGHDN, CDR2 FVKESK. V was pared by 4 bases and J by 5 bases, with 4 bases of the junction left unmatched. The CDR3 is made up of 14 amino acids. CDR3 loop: CASSRDRGQYGYTF. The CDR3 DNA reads TGTGCCAGCAGCCGGGACAGGGGCCAGTATGGCTACACCTTC.

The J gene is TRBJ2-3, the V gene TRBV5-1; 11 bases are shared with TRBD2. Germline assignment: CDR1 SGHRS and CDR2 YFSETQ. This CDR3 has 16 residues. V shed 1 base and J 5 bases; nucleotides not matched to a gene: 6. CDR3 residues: CASSLPGLAAGDTQYF. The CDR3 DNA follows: TGCGCCAGCAGCTTGCCGGGACTAGCGGCGGGAGATACGCAGTATTTT.

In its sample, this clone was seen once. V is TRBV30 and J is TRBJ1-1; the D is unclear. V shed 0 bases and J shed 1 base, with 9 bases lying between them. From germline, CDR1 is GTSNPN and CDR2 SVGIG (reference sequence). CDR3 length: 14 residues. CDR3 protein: CAWSVGVSNTEAFF. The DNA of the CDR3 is TGTGCCTGGAGTGTAGGAGTTTCGAACACTGAAGCTTTCTTT.

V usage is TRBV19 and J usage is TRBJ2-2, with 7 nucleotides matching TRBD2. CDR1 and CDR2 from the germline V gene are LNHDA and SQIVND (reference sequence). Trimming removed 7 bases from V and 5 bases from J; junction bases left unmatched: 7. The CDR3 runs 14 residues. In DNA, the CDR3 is TGTGCCAGTACCAAGGACGGGGGGACCGGGGAGCTGTTTTTT. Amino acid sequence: CASTKDGGTGELFF.